This T cell receptor (beta chain) appears in the sequencing data of a study of human T cells and chemical hapten exposure. Overall study context: It was small differences in pooled library volume that mainly caused per-sample TCR yields to vary.

This clonotype was seen a few times. No antigen is known for it. Study findings and constraints: With regard to DPC sensitization, TCRs above 1 in 1000 frequency did not change.

Time point indicated: healthy volunteer bleed at 2 weeks. Extraction of total RNA was performed on unfractionated whole blood. Unique molecular identifiers were linked by the library to individual cDNA molecules. Source study methods: Sample-level TCR yields exhibited a median of around 90,000, with a range of 23,224 to 690,600. TCRdb recomputed calls from the RACE reads with MiXCR, one row per CDR3 protein. These V and J calls are TCRdb output, not the study's own analysis. This sample yields about 130,000 distinct CDR3 sequences, of which around 8.3% are seen a single time; 1.5% to 2% belongs to the top ten. V gave up 4 bases and J gave up 10 bases, with 10 bases separating them. Per the germline V gene, CDR1 is SGHRS and CDR2 is YFSETQ. The CDR3 totals 11 residues.

This sequence originates from a male donor in good health. Some clones in this sample may be carry-over from other donors' samples. The sequenced sample consisted of whole blood. The chain links TRBV5-1 to TRBJ2-3; possibly TRBD1 for D (5 bases). The CDR3: CASSQDTAQYF. The CDR3 nucleotides read TGCGCCAGCAGCCAGGACACGGCGCAGTATTTT. Supplemented by reference TRBV5-1 and TRBJ2-3, the full variable domain reads KAGVTQTPRYLIKTRGQQVTLSCSPISGHRSVSWYQQTPGQGLQFLFEYFSETQRNKGNFPGRFSGRQFSNSRSEMNVSTLELGDSALYLCASSQDTAQYFGPGTRLTVL.